This T cell receptor beta chain was identified in a study of cytomegalovirus exposure and HLA in healthy donors. Germline CDR1 SGHRS, CDR2 YFSETQ. CDR3 length: 13 residues. Trimming left V 2 bases short and J 9 bases short, with 12 bases between. In the PCR, 60 Vbeta and 13 Jbeta primers were used. Method: immunoSEQ multiplex PCR; TCRdb's copy keeps in-frame clones and lacks some. The listing contains fewer than 200,000 clones. The specimen was PBMCs. The clonotype originates from a woman aged 55-69 years in good health and CMV-seronegative. J is TRBJ2-1 and V is TRBV5-1, with unresolved D. CDR3 loop: CASSLFPTSEQFF. The DNA of the CDR3 is TGCGCCAGCAGCTTATTCCCCACAAGTGAGCAGTTCTTC. The full variable domain, its missing parts supplied by reference TRBV5-1 and TRBJ2-1, is KAGVTQTPRYLIKTRGQQVTLSCSPISGHRSVSWYQQTPGQGLQFLFEYFSETQRNKGNFPGRFSGRQFSNSRSEMNVSTLELGDSALYLCASSLFPTSEQFFGPGTRLTVL.